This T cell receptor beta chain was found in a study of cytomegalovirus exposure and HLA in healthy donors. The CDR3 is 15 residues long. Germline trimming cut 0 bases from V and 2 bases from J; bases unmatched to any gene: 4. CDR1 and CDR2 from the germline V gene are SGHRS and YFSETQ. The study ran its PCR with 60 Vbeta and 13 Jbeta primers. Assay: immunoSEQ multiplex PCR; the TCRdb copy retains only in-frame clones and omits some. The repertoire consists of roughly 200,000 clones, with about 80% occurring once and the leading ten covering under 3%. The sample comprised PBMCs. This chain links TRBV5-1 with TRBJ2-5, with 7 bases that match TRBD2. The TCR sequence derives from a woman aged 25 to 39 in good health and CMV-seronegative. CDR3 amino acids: CASSLAGSGQETQYF. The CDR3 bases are TGCGCCAGCAGCTTGGCAGGTAGCGGGCAAGAGACCCAGTACTTC.